This TCR beta chain stems from a study of metastatic and nonmetastatic thyroid tumors. TCRdb re-clonotyped the PCR reads through MiXCR. Of around 41,000 clones in the sample, about 13% were seen once. Thyroid surgery had not been preceded by any treatment in any patient. In this sample, this clone turned up many times. The germline V gene has CDR1 MNHEY and CDR2 SVGAGI. V dropped 3 bases and J dropped 2; count of bases not matched to a gene: 2. The CDR3 is made up of 15 amino acids. This chain joins TRBV6-5 and TRBJ2-3, with 10 bases lining up with TRBD2. Sample: blood. The receptor's source is a female donor with papillary thyroid cancer or a benign thyroid nodule (not recorded which). Some clones in this sample may be carry-over from other donors' samples. Written as DNA, the CDR3 is TGTGCCAGCAGTTATGGGACTAGCGACACAGATACGCAGTATTTT. As protein: CASSYGTSDTDTQYF.